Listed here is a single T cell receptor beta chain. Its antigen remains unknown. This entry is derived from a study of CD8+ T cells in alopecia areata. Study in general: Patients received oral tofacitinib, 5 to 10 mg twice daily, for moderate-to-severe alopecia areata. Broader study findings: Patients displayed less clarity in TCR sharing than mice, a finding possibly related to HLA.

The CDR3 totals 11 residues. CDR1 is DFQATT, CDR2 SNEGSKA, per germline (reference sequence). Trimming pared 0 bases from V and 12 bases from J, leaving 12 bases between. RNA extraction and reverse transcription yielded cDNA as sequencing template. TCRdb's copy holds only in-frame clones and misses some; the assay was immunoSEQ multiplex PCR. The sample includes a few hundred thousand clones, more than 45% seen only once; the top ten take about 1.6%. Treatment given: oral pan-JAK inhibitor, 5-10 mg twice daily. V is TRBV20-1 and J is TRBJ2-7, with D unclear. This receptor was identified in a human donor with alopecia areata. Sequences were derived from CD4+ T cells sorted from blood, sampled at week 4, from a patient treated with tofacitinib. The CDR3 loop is CSARDPRSLYF. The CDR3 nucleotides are TGCAGTGCTAGAGATCCAAGGTCCCTGTACTTC.